The next 25 T cell receptor beta chains were all read from a single sample in a study of CD8 T cells in ankylosing spondylitis. Findings and caveats of the study: One TCR beta motif, made up of roughly eight highly homologous variants, appeared characteristic of ankylosing spondylitis blood.

MiXCR, run by TCRdb on the 5' RACE reads, gives a single entry per CDR3 protein. In the table there are just under 550,000 distinct CDR3 sequences, roughly 13% of which are singletons. Antigens of these TCRs are unknown. Sequences were obtained from blood, either unsorted or a sorted T cell fraction (not recorded which). The source of these receptors is a male donor with ankylosing spondylitis.

This clonotype appeared a few times. In nucleotides, the CDR3 is TGCGCCAGCAGCCAAGACCGGGGGACAGGGAGAAACACCATATATTTT. The encoded protein is CASSQDRGTGRNTIYF. V gene TRBV4-1 combines with J gene TRBJ1-3; TRBD1 aligns across 9 bases. The CDR3 length is 16 residues. The ends lost 0 bases at V and 5 bases at J; junction bases unmatched: 5. Looked up from germline, CDR1 is MGHRA and CDR2 is YSYEKL.

This clonotype has a handful of counts. V is TRBV7-9 and J is TRBJ2-7; 7 positions match TRBD1. V lost 6 bases and J lost 2; bases outside the gene matches: 7. The CDR3 runs 14 residues. CDR1 is SEHNR, CDR2 FQNEAQ, per germline (reference sequence). The CDR3 region is CASREGDRAYEQYF. The CDR3 coding sequence is TGTGCCAGCAGAGAGGGGGACAGAGCCTACGAGCAGTACTTC.

This clonotype was detected a few times. J is TRBJ2-1 and V is TRBV7-2, with a tentative D call TRBD2 (5 bases). Germline CDR1 SGHTA, CDR2 FQGNSA. This CDR3 contains 16 residues. The V gene lost 0 bases and the J gene lost 5 bases, with 14 bases spanning the gap. The CDR3 is CASSLARTGRNNEQFF. The CDR3 DNA is TGTGCCAGCAGCTTAGCTAGAACGGGAAGGAACAATGAGCAGTTCTTC. Full variable domain (outside the CDR3, taken from reference TRBV7-2 and TRBJ2-1): GAGVSQSPSNKVTEKGKDVELRCDPISGHTALYWYRQSLGQGLEFLIYFQGNSAPDKSGLPSDRFSAERTGGSVSTLTIQRTQQEDSAVYLCASSLARTGRNNEQFFGPGTRLTVL.

This clonotype has just a few counts. The chain joins TRBV7-6 to TRBJ2-1; unclear D gene. Looked up from germline, CDR1 is SGHVS and CDR2 is FNYEAQ. Trimming pared 2 bases from V and 15 bases from J, leaving 20 bases between. The CDR3 is made up of 14 amino acids. The CDR3: CASSLSVSSALGFF. In DNA form, the CDR3 reads TGTGCCAGCAGCTTATCGGTCTCTTCCGCCTTGGGGTTCTTC.

The table lists this clonotype with a few counts. The chain couples TRBV10-3 to TRBJ2-5; D is possibly TRBD2 (6 bases). Per germline, CDR1 ENHRY and CDR2 SYGVKD. Trimming took off 4 bases at V and 2 bases at J, with 17 bases between the two ends. The CDR3 sequence is 16 residues long. The CDR3, as DNA: TGTGCCATCAGTGGACGGCGGGATTTGGGACAAGAGACCCAGTACTTC. Translated: CAISGRRDLGQETQYF.

The chain couples TRBV6-6 to TRBJ2-2; D call uncertain. This CDR3 is built from 12 residues. V was shortened by 2 bases and J by 8 bases, with 6 bases between the two germline ends. CDR1 is MNHNY and CDR2 is SVGAGI in the germline V gene (reference sequence). The CDR3 loop reads CASSYEMGELFF. CDR3 DNA sequence: TGTGCCAGCAGTTACGAGATGGGGGAGCTGTTTTTT.

This chain links TRBV24-1 with TRBJ2-2; 8 positions match TRBD2. CDR3 length: 16 amino acids. Looked up from germline, CDR1 is KGHDR and CDR2 is SFDVKD. Trimming cost V 6 bases and J 3 bases; bases outside gene matches: 8. The CDR3 here is CATSRSLAGHTGELFF. The CDR3 nucleotides read TGTGCCACCAGTCGGTCCCTAGCGGGTCACACCGGGGAGCTGTTTTTT.

In the case of this clonotype: The junction does not match germline at one end; this may be a read error. This chain uses TRBV2 with TRBJ1-1; D possibly corresponds to TRBD1 (5 bases). This CDR3 region has 14 residues. CDR1 SNHLY and CDR2 FYNNEI come from the germline V gene. The CDR3 bases are TGTGGCAGCAGTTCAGGGTTAGCCGGCACTGAAGCTTTCTTT. This encodes CGSSSGLAGTEAFF. Looking up the rest from reference TRBV2 and TRBJ1-1 gives the full variable domain: EPEVTQTPSHQVTQMGQEVILRCVPISNHLYFYWYRQILGQKVEFLVSFYNNEISEKSEIFDDQFSVERPDGSNFTLKIRSTKLEDSAMYFCGSSSGLAGTEAFFGQGTRLTVV.

Here the CDR3 reads CSASGSRAFHPQHF. The CDR3 DNA is TGCAGTGCTTCCGGGTCCCGGGCATTCCACCCCCAGCATTTT. The chain couples TRBV20-1 to TRBJ1-5; D unclear. The CDR3 sequence is 14 residues long. Trimming took off 5 bases at V and 10 bases at J, with 21 bases between the two ends. Germline CDR1 is DFQATT and CDR2 is SNEGSKA (reference sequence).

This clonotype came up a few times. This rearrangement joins TRBV4-2 to TRBJ1-6, with TRBD1 matching over 10 bases. The CDR3 loop spans 15 amino acids. Germline CDR1 reads LGHNA; CDR2 reads YNFKEQ. After removal of 1 base from V and 10 bases from J, the junction contained 4 bases not matched to a gene. For the CDR3, the DNA is TGTGCCAGCAGCCAAGTAGGACAGGGGGTGTCACCCCTCCACTTT. This gives the protein CASSQVGQGVSPLHF.

V usage is TRBV20-1 and J usage is TRBJ1-6; D gene unclear. Germline V gene sequence: CDR1 DFQATT, CDR2 SNEGSKA (reference sequence). This CDR3 is built from 13 residues. Trimming pared 1 base from V and 7 bases from J, leaving 8 bases between. The DNA of the CDR3 is TGCAGTGCTAGAGCCAGAGAGAATTCACCCCTCCACTTT. Protein: CSARARENSPLHF.

The gene calls are TRBV7-8 and TRBJ1-5; D uncertain. CDR3 length equals 14 residues. V was cut by 3 bases and J by 6 bases, with 12 bases left in between. The germline V gene has CDR1 SGHVS and CDR2 FQNEAQ. The CDR3, as DNA: TGTGCCAGCAGCTTCGGACCGGACGGTCAGCCCCAGCATTTT. It translates to CASSFGPDGQPQHF.

This clonotype was found a few times. The chain links TRBV18 to TRBJ2-1, with 7 bases lining up with TRBD2. This CDR3 comprises 15 residues. The junction had 8 bases not matched to a gene; V was cut back by 2 bases and J by 7 bases. Germline V gene lookup returns CDR1 KGHSH and CDR2 LQKENI. The CDR3 bases are TGTGCCAGCTCACCAGAGTCCTTGCGGGGGAATGAGCAGTTCTTC. This codes for CASSPESLRGNEQFF.

The chain combines TRBV7-2 with TRBJ2-7, with TRBD2 identical over 8 bases. Unmatched junction bases numbered 5, after V lost 0 bases and J lost 1 base. CDR3 length: 16 residues. In germline, CDR1 is SGHTA, CDR2 FQGNSA. The CDR3 protein is CASSLAWRGRSYEQYF. The CDR3 nucleotides read TGTGCCAGCAGCTTAGCGTGGCGCGGGAGGTCCTACGAGCAGTACTTC.

This clonotype occurred a few times. The chain couples TRBV7-9 to TRBJ1-5; 7 bases align to TRBD1. Germline CDR1 SEHNR, CDR2 FQNEAQ (reference sequence). CDR3 size: 15 residues. Trimming took 5 bases from V and 5 from J; bases not matched to a gene: 9. CDR3 protein: CASSLGTASYQPQHF. The CDR3 DNA follows: TGTGCCAGCAGCCTAGGGACAGCAAGCTATCAGCCCCAGCATTTT.

This clonotype was seen a handful of times. The J gene is TRBJ1-2, the V gene TRBV5-5; D is unclear. CDR1 SGHKS and CDR2 YYEKEE come from the germline V gene (reference sequence). The CDR3 sequence is 15 residues long. V lost 4 bases and J 1 base, leaving 14 bases between the germline ends. This CDR3 is CASSTTTSNNYGYTF. The CDR3 DNA is TGTGCCAGCAGCACGACGACAAGCAATAACTATGGCTACACCTTC.

The J gene is TRBJ2-7, the V gene TRBV30, with D unresolved. The germline V gene has CDR1 GTSNPN and CDR2 SVGIG (reference sequence). Between the trimmed V and J ends, which lost 0 bases and 7 bases, there was a span of 7 bases. The CDR3 totals 11 residues. The CDR3 DNA follows: TGTGCCTGGAGTGTACGTCGTGAGCAGTACTTC. It encodes CAWSVRREQYF.

The rearrangement links TRBV18 to TRBJ2-1; the D is unclear. Looked up from germline, CDR1 is KGHSH and CDR2 is LQKENI. The germline V and J ends were trimmed by 0 bases and 3 bases, with 9 bases remaining between them. The CDR3 extends over 15 amino acids. CDR3 DNA sequence: TGTGCCAGCTCACCACCCTCGGCAAGCTACAATGAGCAGTTCTTC. This gives the protein CASSPPSASYNEQFF.

This clonotype was found a few times. This sequence joins TRBV24-1 and TRBJ2-3; D may be TRBD2 (5 bases). V lost 6 bases to trimming and J lost 6 bases, with 12 bases between them. The CDR3 extends over 13 amino acids. Germline assignment: CDR1 KGHDR and CDR2 SFDVKD. The CDR3 DNA reads TGTGCCACCAGTTATTCAGGCGGGGATACGCAGTATTTT. Its translation: CATSYSGGDTQYF.

The chain combines TRBV4-1 with TRBJ1-1; D is uncertain. CDR3 length: 15 residues. The V end lost 0 bases, the J end lost 5 bases, and 13 bases lay between the germline ends. Germline lookup yields CDR1 MGHRA and CDR2 YSYEKL. This CDR3 is CASSQESGGMTEAFF. In DNA, the CDR3 is TGCGCCAGCAGCCAAGAGTCGGGAGGGATGACTGAAGCTTTCTTT.

This chain connects TRBV4-1 to TRBJ2-3; no reliable D call. The CDR3 covers 14 residues. V lost 4 bases to trimming and J lost 4 bases, with 12 bases between them. Per germline, CDR1 MGHRA and CDR2 YSYEKL. The CDR3 region is CASSLSSSSDTQYF. As DNA, the CDR3 is TGCGCCAGCAGCCTTTCTAGTAGCTCAGATACGCAGTATTTT.

This clonotype was seen a handful of times. The chain couples TRBV3-1 to TRBJ2-1, with TRBD1 as a possible D gene (6 bases). Germline V lookup: CDR1 LGHDT, CDR2 YNNKEL (reference sequence). The CDR3 is made up of 15 amino acids. Trimming removed 4 bases at V and 3 bases at J, with 13 bases between. The CDR3 DNA follows: TGTGCCAGCAGCCTTACAGGGTCCGGCTACAATGAGCAGTTCTTC. This translates into CASSLTGSGYNEQFF.

This clonotype occurred a few times. This rearrangement joins TRBV6-2 or TRBV6-3 to TRBJ2-7, with 8 bases aligning to TRBD2. This CDR3 contains 14 residues. CDR1 and CDR2 from the germline V gene are MNHEY and SVGEGT. The V and J ends lost 4 bases and 5 bases, in that order; junction bases with no gene match: 7. The DNA of the CDR3 is TGTGCCAGCAGTTTCTACGGGAGGGCCGACGAGCAGTACGTC. Translation: CASSFYGRADEQYV.

This clonotype was seen many times. J is TRBJ1-6 and V is TRBV12-3 or TRBV12-4; TRBD1 matches at 8 bases. Unmatched junction bases numbered 6, after V lost 7 bases and J lost 10 bases. The CDR3 covers 13 residues. The CDR3 loop reads CASIRAGGSPLHF. CDR3 DNA: TGTGCCAGCATCCGGGCAGGGGGCTCACCCCTCCACTTT.

This clonotype was counted once. The chain joins TRBV3-1 to TRBJ2-5; D remains ambiguous. The CDR3 runs to 15 residues. CDR1 is LGHDT and CDR2 is YNNKEL in the germline V gene (reference sequence). Between the trimmed V and J ends, which lost 1 base and 4 bases, there was a span of 13 bases. The CDR3 nucleotides read TGTGCCAGCAGCCAAGGCCCAGGAGACGGAGAGACCCAGTACTTC. It is translated as CASSQGPGDGETQYF.